The source of this T cell receptor (beta chain) is a study of cytomegalovirus exposure and HLA in healthy donors. In the study overall: The study placed around 80% of its 398 genotyped donors in the Caucasian-associated ancestry cluster.

Comment on this clone: What it binds is not known.

From germline, CDR1 is SGHDT and CDR2 YYEEEE. This CDR3 has 12 residues. V lost 1 base and J 7 bases, leaving 9 bases between the germline ends. The primer mix had 60 Vbeta and 13 Jbeta primers. Measured with immunoSEQ multiplex PCR; TCRdb has only the in-frame clones, and not every one. This sample yields approximately 160,000 clones, of which approximately 80% are seen a single time; approximately 1.8% belongs to the top ten. Overall study findings and caveats: Likely technical artifact: a cluster of highly shared sequence variants. HLA allele associations emerged for roughly 17,000 TCR beta sequences in a later analysis, at 0.05 false discovery rate. Trimming of TCR beta V- and J-genes showed a link, identified in a later analysis, to a missense DCLRE1C variant.

The chain couples TRBV5-6 to TRBJ2-7, with no clear D. The sequence was obtained from a woman aged 30 to 39 in good health and CMV-seronegative. The sequenced sample consisted of PBMCs. The CDR3 DNA follows: TGTGCCAGCAGCTTGACGGTGAGAGAGCAGTACTTC. It codes for CASSLTVREQYF.